Here is one TCR beta chain with its context. Antigen: not known. This record comes from a study of cytomegalovirus exposure and HLA in healthy donors. Whole-study findings and limits: Later analysis associated a missense DCLRE1C variant with TCR beta V- and J-gene trimming.

PCR was performed using 60 Vbeta and 13 Jbeta primers. Generated by immunoSEQ multiplex PCR, the TCRdb table keeps only in-frame clones and is missing some. The sample yields 130,000 or so clones, roughly 80% seen once. Deletions cut 1 base from V and 0 bases from J, with 18 bases between. The CDR3 is 19 amino acids. Germline values: CDR1 SGHAT, CDR2 FQNNGV. The chain joins TRBV11-2 to TRBJ2-2; tentative D call: TRBD1 (5 bases). Sequencing input: PBMCs. This clonotype was obtained from a man aged 35-49 years in good health and CMV-seronegative. The CDR3 reads CASSLAPAVGRANTGELFF. Here the CDR3 DNA reads TGTGCCAGCAGCTTAGCTCCTGCGGTTGGCAGGGCGAACACCGGGGAGCTGTTTTTT.